Sequencing of this T cell receptor (beta chain) was carried out in a study of blood T cells in healthy people across ages. A J-beta primer mix and a sample-barcoded 5' primer were used in a second PCR of roughly 6 to 12 cycles. A single record per CDR3 protein comes from TCRdb applying MiXCR to the 5' RACE reads. The sample contains about 720,000 distinct CDR3 sequences, just under 25% of which appear only once. The CDR3 spans 17 residues. The germline gives CDR1 MGHRA, CDR2 YSYEKL. Deletions cut 0 bases from V and 5 bases from J, with 19 bases between. This clonotype was recorded a few times. Separately, the same data were catalogued under a study of T cells of mothers and their children.

This TCR was recovered from a boy younger than 18 in good health. The chain employs TRBV4-1 and TRBJ2-5; weak D call: TRBD1 (5 bases). Sample: blood. The CDR3 bases are TGCGCCAGCAGCCAAGAATTGACAGAGTCCAGCAAGGAGACCCAGTACTTC. This translates into CASSQELTESSKETQYF.